This T cell receptor beta chain emerged from a study of CD8+ T cells in alopecia areata. Noted treatment: oral pan-JAK inhibitor, 5-10 mg twice daily. The CDR3 is made up of 11 amino acids. The V gene's germline CDR1 is DFQATT and CDR2 SNEGSKA (reference sequence). Trimming left V 6 bases short and J 2 bases short, with 8 bases between. This clone has a single count. cDNA serving as the sequencing template came from extracted, reverse transcribed RNA. Some clones are missing from TCRdb's copy, which holds only in-frame ones; the method was immunoSEQ multiplex PCR. The table lists approximately 130,000 clones, approximately 60% of them singletons.

This sequence originates from a human donor with alopecia areata. Sequences were derived from CD4+ T cells sorted from blood, sampled at week 4, from a patient treated with tofacitinib. The chain employs TRBV20-1 and TRBJ2-7; no firm D call. As DNA, the CDR3 is TGCAGTGCACGCCTAACCTACGAGCAGTACTTC. Its translation: CSARLTYEQYF.